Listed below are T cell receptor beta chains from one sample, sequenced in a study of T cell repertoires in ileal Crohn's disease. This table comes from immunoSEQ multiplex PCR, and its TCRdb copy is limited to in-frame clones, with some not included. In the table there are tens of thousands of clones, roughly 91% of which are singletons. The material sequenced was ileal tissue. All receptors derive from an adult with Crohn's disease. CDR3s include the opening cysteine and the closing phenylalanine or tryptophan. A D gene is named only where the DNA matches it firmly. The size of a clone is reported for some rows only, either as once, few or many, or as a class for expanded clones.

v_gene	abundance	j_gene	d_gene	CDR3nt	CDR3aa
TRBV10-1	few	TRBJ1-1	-	TGCGCCAGCAGTGAGGGGACAATGAACACTGAAGCTTTCTTT	CASSEGTMNTEAFF
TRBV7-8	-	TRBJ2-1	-	TGTGCCAGCAGCTTTAGCATGACAGCAAATGAGCAGTTCTTC	CASSFSMTANEQFF
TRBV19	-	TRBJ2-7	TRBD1	TGTGCCAGTAGAGGCCTCACAGGGGAAAATCTCTACGAGCAGTACTTC	CASRGLTGENLYEQYF
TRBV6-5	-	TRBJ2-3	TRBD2	TGTGCCAGCAGCTGGACTAGCGGTTACACAGATACGCAGTATTTT	CASSWTSGYTDTQYF
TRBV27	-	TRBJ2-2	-	TGTGCCAGCAGTTTTTCATACACCGGGGAGCTGTTTTTT	CASSFSYTGELFF
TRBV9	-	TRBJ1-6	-	TGTGCCAGCAGCCGTACGGGGGCCTATAATTCACCCCTCCACTTT	CASSRTGAYNSPLHF
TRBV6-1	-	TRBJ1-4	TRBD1	TGTGCCAGCAGTCAGACAGGGGGAAATGAAAAACTGTTTTTT	CASSQTGGNEKLFF
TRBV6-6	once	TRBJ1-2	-	TGTGCCAGCAGTTACTCCACTGATTACTATGGCTACACCTTC	CASSYSTDYYGYTF
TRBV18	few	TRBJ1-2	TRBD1	TGTGCCAGCTCACTCGAACAGGGGACGAGGTCCTATGGCTACACCTTC	CASSLEQGTRSYGYTF
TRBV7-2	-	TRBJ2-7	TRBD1	TGTGCCAGCAGCTTAGTAGGGGTACAGGGGGCTGGCGAGCAGTACTTC	CASSLVGVQGAGEQYF
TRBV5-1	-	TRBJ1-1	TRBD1	TGCGCCAGCAGCAAACAGGGGGCGGGCACTGAAGCTTTCTTT	CASSKQGAGTEAFF
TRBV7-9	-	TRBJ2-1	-	TGTGCCAGCAGCTTAGCGGGCGGACACAAATCCGTCAACAATGAGCAGTTCTTC	CASSLAGGHKSVNNEQFF
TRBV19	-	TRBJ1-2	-	TGTGCCAGTAGCACGCGTGAGCGGTATGGCTACACCTTC	CASSTRERYGYTF
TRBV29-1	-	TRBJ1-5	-	TGCAGCGTTGGGGGGGTCGCGAATCAGCCCCAGCATTTT	CSVGGVANQPQHF
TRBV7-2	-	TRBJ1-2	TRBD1	TGTGCCAGCAGCCCCAGAAGGACAGGGGAGGGTCGTGGCTATGGCTACACCTTC	CASSPRRTGEGRGYGYTF
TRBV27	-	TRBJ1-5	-	TGTGCCAGCAGTTTTTCAGGGTTCGATCAGCCCCAGCATTTT	CASSFSGFDQPQHF